Described below is a single TCR beta chain sequence and its context. The data were obtained in a study of T cell responses to AZD1222 COVID-19 vaccine. Some clones are missing from TCRdb's copy, which holds only in-frame ones; the method was immunoSEQ multiplex PCR. The sample contains around 120,000 clones, 65% to 90% of which appear only once. The CDR3 covers 14 residues. The ends were cut back, 7 bases at V and 0 bases at J, with 10 bases in the middle. The germline gives CDR1 SGHTA, CDR2 FQGNSA. The input for sequencing was peripheral blood, taken on day 0 of AZD1222 vaccination. This TCR derives from an adult in good health. This chain uses TRBV7-2 with TRBJ1-5; no clear D gene. The CDR3 spells CASTAGSSNQPQHF. For the CDR3, the DNA is TGTGCCAGCACCGCGGGGAGTAGCAATCAGCCCCAGCATTTT.